These T cell receptor beta chains were read from a single sample in a study of blood T cell repertoires in COVID-19. Sequencing used immunoSEQ multiplex PCR; TCRdb keeps in-frame clones, though not all of them. The data hold tens of thousands of clones, with around 86% observed a single time. Sequencing was carried out using peripheral blood. These receptors came from a woman of 80 years or more with active or convalescent COVID-19. Each CDR3 is given with its conserved first and last residue. Fields, in order: V gene, D gene, clone size, J gene, CDR3 DNA, CDR3 protein. A D gene is named only where the DNA matches it firmly. A row's size may be missing; if present it is once, few, many or a size class.

v_call: TRBV5-4
d_call: TRBD1
clone_size: NA
j_call: TRBJ1-4
cdr3_nt: TGTGCCAGCAGCTCCCTGACAGGGACCTTTGCAACTAATGAAAAACTGTTTTTT
cdr3_aa: CASSSLTGTFATNEKLFF

v_call: TRBV5-1
d_call: TRBD1
clone_size: NA
j_call: TRBJ2-6
cdr3_nt: TGCGCCAGCACCAAATTAGGGGGCGCTGGGGCCAACGTCCTGACTTTC
cdr3_aa: CASTKLGGAGANVLTF

v_call: TRBV6-2/TRBV6-3
d_call: NA
clone_size: NA
j_call: TRBJ1-2
cdr3_nt: TGTGCCAGCAGCCACGACAGGTCGGCGTATGGCTACACCTTC
cdr3_aa: CASSHDRSAYGYTF

v_call: TRBV5-1
d_call: NA
clone_size: NA
j_call: TRBJ1-1
cdr3_nt: TGCGCCAGCAGCGCCTGGGGACGGGGGGCGAACACTGAAGCTTTCTTT
cdr3_aa: CASSAWGRGANTEAFF

v_call: TRBV20-1
d_call: NA
clone_size: few
j_call: TRBJ1-1
cdr3_nt: TGCAGTACCAGGGGTCCGACTCGAGCTTTCTTT
cdr3_aa: CSTRGPTRAFF

v_call: TRBV4-3
d_call: NA
clone_size: NA
j_call: TRBJ1-3
cdr3_nt: TGCGCCAGCAGCCAAGATACGGTGGGGGCGGTCTCTGGAAACACCATATATTTT
cdr3_aa: CASSQDTVGAVSGNTIYF

v_call: TRBV13
d_call: TRBD2
clone_size: NA
j_call: TRBJ2-1
cdr3_nt: TGTGCCCGCAGCGGCAGACTAGCGGGGGGGCTGGGGGATGAGCAGTTCTTC
cdr3_aa: CARSGRLAGGLGDEQFF

v_call: TRBV6-4
d_call: TRBD2
clone_size: NA
j_call: TRBJ2-1
cdr3_nt: TGTGCCAGCAGTGAAAGCGCGGGGGGCGGCCATGAGCAGTTCTTC
cdr3_aa: CASSESAGGGHEQFF

v_call: TRBV28
d_call: TRBD1
clone_size: NA
j_call: TRBJ2-7
cdr3_nt: TGTGCCAGCAGTTCTCAAGGGGGTTCCGGGACAGGGCCCCACGAGCAGTACTTC
cdr3_aa: CASSSQGGSGTGPHEQYF

v_call: TRBV30
d_call: TRBD2
clone_size: NA
j_call: TRBJ2-7
cdr3_nt: TGTGCCTATCGGGCTAGCGGGGCCTACGAGCAGTACTTC
cdr3_aa: CAYRASGAYEQYF

v_call: TRBV11-2
d_call: TRBD1
clone_size: NA
j_call: TRBJ2-7
cdr3_nt: TGTGCCAGCAGCCCCCTATCGCCGGGACAGAGGGCCTACGAGCAGTACTTC
cdr3_aa: CASSPLSPGQRAYEQYF

v_call: TRBV28
d_call: TRBD1
clone_size: NA
j_call: TRBJ2-1
cdr3_nt: TGTGCCAGCAACCCACCCTCTGGGACAGGGCTCGACAATGAGCAGTTCTTC
cdr3_aa: CASNPPSGTGLDNEQFF

v_call: TRBV7-6
d_call: TRBD1
clone_size: NA
j_call: TRBJ1-3
cdr3_nt: TGTGCCAGCAGCCCGGGACAGAGCTCTGGAAACACCATATATTTT
cdr3_aa: CASSPGQSSGNTIYF

v_call: TRBV6-5
d_call: TRBD1
clone_size: NA
j_call: TRBJ1-3
cdr3_nt: TGTGCCAGCAGTTACTCGGGACAGGGGGCAGGAAACACCATATATTTT
cdr3_aa: CASSYSGQGAGNTIYF

v_call: TRBV29-1
d_call: TRBD1
clone_size: NA
j_call: TRBJ2-7
cdr3_nt: TGCAGCGTTGGTGAACAGGGGTCCTACGAGCAGTACTTC
cdr3_aa: CSVGEQGSYEQYF

v_call: TRBV9
d_call: NA
clone_size: NA
j_call: TRBJ2-7
cdr3_nt: TGTGCCAGCAGCGGCGGACAGCTTTCCTCCTACGAGCAGTACTTC
cdr3_aa: CASSGGQLSSYEQYF

v_call: TRBV6-5
d_call: NA
clone_size: NA
j_call: TRBJ2-7
cdr3_nt: TGTGCCAGCAGTTATAGGCAGGTGGCCTACGAGCAGTACTTC
cdr3_aa: CASSYRQVAYEQYF

v_call: TRBV18
d_call: NA
clone_size: NA
j_call: TRBJ1-1
cdr3_nt: TGTGCCAGCTCACCGTTGGGCAGGGTAGGGGGGAACACTGAAGCTTTCTTT
cdr3_aa: CASSPLGRVGGNTEAFF

v_call: TRBV6-5
d_call: NA
clone_size: NA
j_call: TRBJ2-7
cdr3_nt: TGTGCCAGCAGGGGCTCCGCCTACGAGCAGTACTTC
cdr3_aa: CASRGSAYEQYF

v_call: TRBV7-2
d_call: TRBD1
clone_size: NA
j_call: TRBJ1-5
cdr3_nt: TGTGCCAGCAGCTTTACCTCGACAGGGGGTTATAATCAGCCCCAGCATTTT
cdr3_aa: CASSFTSTGGYNQPQHF

v_call: TRBV28
d_call: NA
clone_size: NA
j_call: TRBJ2-2
cdr3_nt: TGTGCCAGCAGTTTCGGCGGGACCTTCACCGGGGAGCTGTTTTTT
cdr3_aa: CASSFGGTFTGELFF

v_call: TRBV7-9
d_call: NA
clone_size: once
j_call: TRBJ1-2
cdr3_nt: TGTGCCAGCAGCTTGGACAGCCCAGGTTACACCTTC
cdr3_aa: CASSLDSPGYTF

v_call: TRBV7-2
d_call: TRBD2
clone_size: NA
j_call: TRBJ2-2
cdr3_nt: TGTGCCAGCAGCCGGGGGGGATTCGGTGGCTCCGGGGAGCTGTTTTTT
cdr3_aa: CASSRGGFGGSGELFF

v_call: TRBV6-1
d_call: NA
clone_size: NA
j_call: TRBJ1-2
cdr3_nt: TGTGCCAGCAGTGAAATTTACGACAGGCCCTATGGCTACACCTTC
cdr3_aa: CASSEIYDRPYGYTF

v_call: TRBV30
d_call: NA
clone_size: NA
j_call: TRBJ1-2
cdr3_nt: TGTGCCTGGAACGGACTCGGTCCCTATGGCTACACCTTC
cdr3_aa: CAWNGLGPYGYTF

v_call: TRBV18
d_call: NA
clone_size: once
j_call: TRBJ1-3
cdr3_nt: TGTGCCAGCTCACCAAAGAGCGAGGTGACTGGAAACACCATATATTTT
cdr3_aa: CASSPKSEVTGNTIYF

v_call: TRBV7-2
d_call: TRBD1
clone_size: NA
j_call: TRBJ1-2
cdr3_nt: TGTGCCAGCAGCGGATGGACAGGAAACTATGGCTACACCTTC
cdr3_aa: CASSGWTGNYGYTF

v_call: TRBV7-2
d_call: TRBD2
clone_size: few
j_call: TRBJ2-1
cdr3_nt: TGTGCCAGCAGCCCCGGGACTAAAGAGCAGTTCTTC
cdr3_aa: CASSPGTKEQFF

v_call: TRBV5-4
d_call: NA
clone_size: few
j_call: TRBJ2-5
cdr3_nt: TGTGCCAGCAGCCCGACTTCCTCGGAGACCCAGTACTTC
cdr3_aa: CASSPTSSETQYF

v_call: TRBV15
d_call: TRBD1
clone_size: NA
j_call: TRBJ2-3
cdr3_nt: TGTGCCACCAGCAAAGAACATTCCGGGACAGGGACAGATACGCAGTATTTT
cdr3_aa: CATSKEHSGTGTDTQYF

v_call: TRBV9
d_call: TRBD1
clone_size: NA
j_call: TRBJ1-4
cdr3_nt: TGTGCCAGCAGCGGAGACAGGGGAAGTGAAAAACTGTTTTTT
cdr3_aa: CASSGDRGSEKLFF

v_call: TRBV28
d_call: TRBD2
clone_size: NA
j_call: TRBJ2-1
cdr3_nt: TGTGCCAGCAGTCAGAGCGGGAGCTCCTACAATGAGCAGTTCTTC
cdr3_aa: CASSQSGSSYNEQFF

v_call: TRBV7-2
d_call: NA
clone_size: NA
j_call: TRBJ2-5
cdr3_nt: TGTGCCAGCAGCTTAAATAGCGCGATGGCCCAAGAGACCCAGTACTTC
cdr3_aa: CASSLNSAMAQETQYF

v_call: TRBV6-2/TRBV6-3
d_call: NA
clone_size: NA
j_call: TRBJ2-1
cdr3_nt: TGTGCCAGCAGTTACGCGAGACTCATAGACAATGAGCAGTTCTTC
cdr3_aa: CASSYARLIDNEQFF

v_call: TRBV4-3
d_call: TRBD2
clone_size: NA
j_call: TRBJ2-1
cdr3_nt: TGCGCCAGCAGCCAAGGGACTAGCGGGTACAATGAGCAGTTCTTC
cdr3_aa: CASSQGTSGYNEQFF

v_call: TRBV7-2
d_call: TRBD2
clone_size: NA
j_call: TRBJ2-7
cdr3_nt: TGTGCCAGCAGCTTATTGACTAGCGGGAGTCTCGAGCAGTACTTC
cdr3_aa: CASSLLTSGSLEQYF

v_call: TRBV6-5
d_call: NA
clone_size: once
j_call: TRBJ2-5
cdr3_nt: TGTGCCAGCAGTTACACGGGGGGCGGGAAAGAGACCCAGTACTTC
cdr3_aa: CASSYTGGGKETQYF

v_call: TRBV29-1
d_call: TRBD1
clone_size: NA
j_call: TRBJ1-2
cdr3_nt: TGCAGCGTTGAGGGGACAGTAGATGGCTACACCTTC
cdr3_aa: CSVEGTVDGYTF

v_call: TRBV29-1
d_call: NA
clone_size: once
j_call: TRBJ2-3
cdr3_nt: TGCAGCGTCCTCCAGGGGGATACGCAGTATTTT
cdr3_aa: CSVLQGDTQYF

v_call: TRBV7-9
d_call: TRBD1
clone_size: NA
j_call: TRBJ2-5
cdr3_nt: TGTGCCAGCAGCTTAGGGGACAGGGAGGTAGAGACCCAGTACTTC
cdr3_aa: CASSLGDREVETQYF

v_call: TRBV18
d_call: NA
clone_size: NA
j_call: TRBJ1-6
cdr3_nt: TGTGCCAGCTCAGCAGGGACTGGTAATTCACCCCTCCACTTT
cdr3_aa: CASSAGTGNSPLHF

v_call: TRBV7-3
d_call: NA
clone_size: NA
j_call: TRBJ2-6
cdr3_nt: TGTGCCTCAGGGTTTGGGGCCAACGTCCTGACTTTC
cdr3_aa: CASGFGANVLTF

v_call: TRBV24-1
d_call: TRBD1
clone_size: NA
j_call: TRBJ2-7
cdr3_nt: TGTGCCACACCGGGACAGGGGTTGCTTGTAGACAGCAGAGAGCAGTACTTC
cdr3_aa: CATPGQGLLVDSREQYF

v_call: TRBV4-3
d_call: TRBD1
clone_size: NA
j_call: TRBJ2-7
cdr3_nt: TGCGCCAGCAGCCAAGATTGGGGACAGGGTCTCCACGAGCAGTACTTC
cdr3_aa: CASSQDWGQGLHEQYF

v_call: TRBV9
d_call: NA
clone_size: NA
j_call: TRBJ1-2
cdr3_nt: TGTGCCAGCAGCGGTCCGGGGGGGCGAGACTATGGCTACACCTTC
cdr3_aa: CASSGPGGRDYGYTF